The TCR beta chain under discussion was sequenced for a study of Tregs in tolerant kidney transplant recipients. In the study overall: Sorting used antibodies to exclude donor cells.

As to this clone: Its antigen remains unidentified.

There are 15 residues in the CDR3. V dropped 1 base and J dropped 6; count of bases not matched to a gene: 7. Germline CDR1 and CDR2: LNHNV and YYDKDF (reference sequence). Clones were read by immunoSEQ multiplex PCR, and TCRdb kept only the in-frame ones, dropping some. Of around 5,600 clones detected, around 87% appear once; the ten largest clones hold around 3.5%. The input for sequencing was Tregs from blood cultured with allogeneic cells, taken before the transplant. The rearrangement links TRBV15 to TRBJ2-3; TRBD2 matches 7 bases. This clonotype originated in a human patient who received a combined kidney and bone marrow transplant. DNA for the CDR3: TGTGCCACCAGCAGAGCGACTAGCTACAGCGATACGCAGTATTTT. This gives the protein CATSRATSYSDTQYF.